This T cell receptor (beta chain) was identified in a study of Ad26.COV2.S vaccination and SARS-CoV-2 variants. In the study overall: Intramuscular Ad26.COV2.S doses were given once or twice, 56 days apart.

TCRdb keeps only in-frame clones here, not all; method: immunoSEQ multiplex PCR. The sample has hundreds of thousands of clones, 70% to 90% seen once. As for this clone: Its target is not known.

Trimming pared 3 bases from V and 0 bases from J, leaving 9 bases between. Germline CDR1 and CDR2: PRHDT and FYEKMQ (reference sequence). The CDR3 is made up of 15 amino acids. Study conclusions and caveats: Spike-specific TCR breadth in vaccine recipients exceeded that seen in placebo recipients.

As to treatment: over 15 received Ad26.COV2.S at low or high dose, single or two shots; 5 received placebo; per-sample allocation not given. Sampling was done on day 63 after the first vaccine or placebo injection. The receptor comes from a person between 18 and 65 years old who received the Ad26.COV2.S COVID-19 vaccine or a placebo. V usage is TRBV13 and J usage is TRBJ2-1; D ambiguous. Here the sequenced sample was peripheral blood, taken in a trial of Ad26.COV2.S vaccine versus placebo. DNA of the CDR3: TGTGCCAGCAGCTTTTCGGGTTCCTCCTACAATGAGCAGTTCTTC. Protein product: CASSFSGSSYNEQFF.